This TCR beta chain was retrieved from a study of PD-L1 blockade in urothelial cancer. Background on the study: Per blood sample, T cells had a median of 141,255.

This clone was recorded only once. Antigen: not known. Synthetic TCR analog templates were spiked into each PCR. Clones were read by immunoSEQ multiplex PCR, and TCRdb kept only the in-frame ones, dropping some. The sample carries under 100,000 clones, 90% recorded once. Findings of the study overall: A below-median TCR clonality in blood before treatment predicted better survival. At the 3-week point, tumor-associated blood clones expanded more in durable-benefit patients.

The time point: pretreatment peripheral blood. From germline, CDR1 is SNHLY and CDR2 FYNNEI. Trimming took off 6 bases at V and 3 bases at J, with 16 bases between the two ends. CDR3 size: 15 residues. The receptor was derived from a man aged 55 to 70 with urothelial cancer. V is TRBV2 and J is TRBJ2-3; maybe TRBD2 (6 bases). The sample here was PBMCs, taken around atezolizumab (anti-PD-L1) treatment. CDR3 sequence (DNA): TGTGCCAGCAGGTTTTCCCTGGGGGGTACAGATACGCAGTATTTT. Encoded protein: CASRFSLGGTDTQYF.